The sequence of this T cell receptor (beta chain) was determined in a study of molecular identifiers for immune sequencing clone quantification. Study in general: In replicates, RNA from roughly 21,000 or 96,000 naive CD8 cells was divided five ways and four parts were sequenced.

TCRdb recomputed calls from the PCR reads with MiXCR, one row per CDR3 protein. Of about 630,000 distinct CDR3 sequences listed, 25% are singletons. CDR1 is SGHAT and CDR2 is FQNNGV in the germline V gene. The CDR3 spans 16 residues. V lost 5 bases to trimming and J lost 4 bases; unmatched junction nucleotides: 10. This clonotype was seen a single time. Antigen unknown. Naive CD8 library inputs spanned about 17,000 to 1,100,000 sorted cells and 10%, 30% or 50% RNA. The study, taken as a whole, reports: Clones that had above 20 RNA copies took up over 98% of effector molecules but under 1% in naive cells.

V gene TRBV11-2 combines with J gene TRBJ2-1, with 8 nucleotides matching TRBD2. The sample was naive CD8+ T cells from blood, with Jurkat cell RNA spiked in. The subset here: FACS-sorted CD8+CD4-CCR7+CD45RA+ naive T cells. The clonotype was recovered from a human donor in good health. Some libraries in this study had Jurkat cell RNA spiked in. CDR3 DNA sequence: TGTGCCAGCAGCCCGCCTAGTGGCGGGGGGTACAATGAGCAGTTCTTC. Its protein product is CASSPPSGGGYNEQFF.